What follows is one T cell receptor (beta chain) and its context. One junction end disagrees with the germline gene, perhaps due to a read error. The entry originates in a study of blood T cell repertoires in COVID-19. Study-level background: Donors in the United States, Italy and Spain gave samples during acute or convalescent COVID-19. T cells, B-cell-depleted T cells, or PBMCs supplied cDNA or gDNA.

In the original analysis: Amplification from reference gene primers served as the basis for estimated nucleated cell counts. Measured with immunoSEQ multiplex PCR; TCRdb has only the in-frame clones, and not every one. That table is the source of V, J and clone size, and D and trimming were worked out from the DNA. The sample includes about 190,000 clones, roughly 80% of them seen just once. This CDR3 contains 13 residues. CDR1 SNHLY and CDR2 FYNNEI come from the germline V gene. The specimen sequenced was peripheral blood. The chain links TRBV2 to TRBJ1-5, with D possibly matching TRBD1 (5 bases). The sequence was collected from a man between 60 and 70 years old with acute or convalescent COVID-19. The CDR3 sequence is CASSDQGNQPQHF. The CDR3 bases are TGTGCCAGCAGTGACCAGGGCAACCAGCCCCAGCATTTT.